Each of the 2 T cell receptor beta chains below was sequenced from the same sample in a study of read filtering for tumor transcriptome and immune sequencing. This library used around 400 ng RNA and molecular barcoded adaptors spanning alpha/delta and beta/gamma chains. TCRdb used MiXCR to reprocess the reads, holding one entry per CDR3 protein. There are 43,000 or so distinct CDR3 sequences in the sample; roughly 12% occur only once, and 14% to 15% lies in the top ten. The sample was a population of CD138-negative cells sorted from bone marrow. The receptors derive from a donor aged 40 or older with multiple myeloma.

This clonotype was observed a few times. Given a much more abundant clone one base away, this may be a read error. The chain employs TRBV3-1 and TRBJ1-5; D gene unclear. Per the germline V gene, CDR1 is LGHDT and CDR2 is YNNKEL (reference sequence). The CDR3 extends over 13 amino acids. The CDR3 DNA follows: TGTGCCTGCAGCCAACCGGGAAACCAGCCCCAGCATTTT. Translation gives CACSQPGNQPQHF.

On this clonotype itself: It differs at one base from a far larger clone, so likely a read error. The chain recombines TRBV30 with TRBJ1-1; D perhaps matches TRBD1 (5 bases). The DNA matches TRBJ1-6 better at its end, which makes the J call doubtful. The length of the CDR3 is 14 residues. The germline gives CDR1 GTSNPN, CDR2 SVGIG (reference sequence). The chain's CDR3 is CAWSRTIYQFTLHF. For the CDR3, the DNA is TGTGCCTGGAGTCGGACAATTTACCAATTCACCCTCCACTTT.